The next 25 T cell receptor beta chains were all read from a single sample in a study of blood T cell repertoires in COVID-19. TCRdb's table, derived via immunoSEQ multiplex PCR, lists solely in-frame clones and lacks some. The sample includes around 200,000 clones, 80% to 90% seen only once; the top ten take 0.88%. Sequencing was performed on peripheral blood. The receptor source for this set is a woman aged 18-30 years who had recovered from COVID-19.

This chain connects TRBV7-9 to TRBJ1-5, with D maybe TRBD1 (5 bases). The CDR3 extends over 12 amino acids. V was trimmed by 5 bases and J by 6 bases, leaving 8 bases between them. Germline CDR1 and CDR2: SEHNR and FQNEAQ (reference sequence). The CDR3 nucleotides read TGTGCCAGCAGCGTGGGGGGTCAGCCCCAGCATTTT. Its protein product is CASSVGGQPQHF.

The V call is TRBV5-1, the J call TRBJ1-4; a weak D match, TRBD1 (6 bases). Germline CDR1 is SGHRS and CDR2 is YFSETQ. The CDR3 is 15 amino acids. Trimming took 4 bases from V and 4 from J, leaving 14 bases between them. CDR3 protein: CASSAQQGINEKLFF. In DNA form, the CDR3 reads TGCGCCAGCAGCGCACAACAGGGAATTAATGAAAAACTGTTTTTT.

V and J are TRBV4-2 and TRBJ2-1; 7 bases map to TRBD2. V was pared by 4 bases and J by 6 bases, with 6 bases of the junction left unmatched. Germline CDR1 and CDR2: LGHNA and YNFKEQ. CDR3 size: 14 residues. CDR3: CASSPLGTTNEQFF. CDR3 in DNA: TGTGCCAGCAGCCCGCTGGGGACTACCAATGAGCAGTTCTTC.

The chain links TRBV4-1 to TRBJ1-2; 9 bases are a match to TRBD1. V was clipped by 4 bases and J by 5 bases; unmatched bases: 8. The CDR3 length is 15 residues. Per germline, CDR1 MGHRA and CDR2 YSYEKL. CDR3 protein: CASSRDRDRDYGYTF. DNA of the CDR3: TGCGCCAGCAGCCGCGACCGGGACAGGGATTATGGCTACACCTTC.

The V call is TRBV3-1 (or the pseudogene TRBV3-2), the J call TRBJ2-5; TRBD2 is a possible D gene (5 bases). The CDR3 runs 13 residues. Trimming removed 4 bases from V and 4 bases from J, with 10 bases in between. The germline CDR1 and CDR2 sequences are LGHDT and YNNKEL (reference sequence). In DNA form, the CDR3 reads TGTGCCAGCAGCCCCCTGCTAGCAGAGACCCAGTACTTC. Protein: CASSPLLAETQYF.

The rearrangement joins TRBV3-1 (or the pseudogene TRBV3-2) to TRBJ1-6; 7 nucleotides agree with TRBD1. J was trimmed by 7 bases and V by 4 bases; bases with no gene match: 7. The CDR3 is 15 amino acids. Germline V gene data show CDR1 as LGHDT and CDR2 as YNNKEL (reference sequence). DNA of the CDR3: TGTGCCAGCAGCCGTCGACAGGGACCAAATTCACCCCTCCACTTT. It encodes CASSRRQGPNSPLHF.

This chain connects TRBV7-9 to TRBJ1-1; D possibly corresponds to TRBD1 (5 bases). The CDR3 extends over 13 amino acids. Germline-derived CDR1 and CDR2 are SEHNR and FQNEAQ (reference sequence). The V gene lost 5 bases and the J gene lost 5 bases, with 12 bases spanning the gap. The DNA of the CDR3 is TGTGCCAGCAGCCAAGCCAGGGAAACTGAAGCTTTCTTT. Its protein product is CASSQARETEAFF.

CDR3 in DNA: TGTGCCAGCAGCGTAGAGCGGGGTAGCGGGGGGCCAGATACGCAGTATTTT. Amino acid sequence: CASSVERGSGGPDTQYF. The chain uses TRBV9 and TRBJ2-3, with 10 bases lining up with TRBD2. The CDR3 is 17 residues long. The germline V gene has CDR1 SGDLS and CDR2 YYNGEE. The V gene end was trimmed by 0 bases and the J gene end by 4 bases; junction bases not matched to a gene: 8.

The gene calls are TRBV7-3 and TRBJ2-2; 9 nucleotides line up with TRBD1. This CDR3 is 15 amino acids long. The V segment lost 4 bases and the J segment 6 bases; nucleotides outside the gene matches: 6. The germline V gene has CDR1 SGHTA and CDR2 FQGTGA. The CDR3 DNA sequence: TGTGCCAGCAGCTCCCAGACAGGGGGTGCCGGGGAGCTGTTTTTT. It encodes CASSSQTGGAGELFF.

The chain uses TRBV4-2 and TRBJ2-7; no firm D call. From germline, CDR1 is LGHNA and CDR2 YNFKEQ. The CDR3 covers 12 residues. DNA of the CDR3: TGTGCCAGCAGCCAAGACTCCCACGAGCAGTACGTC. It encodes CASSQDSHEQYV.

The CDR3 bases are TGTGCCAGCAGCACGGGGGTGGGTGGCTACACCTTC. Amino acids: CASSTGVGGYTF. This rearrangement joins TRBV5-4 to TRBJ1-2; D may be TRBD1 (5 bases). Germline-derived CDR1 and CDR2 are SGHNT and YYREEE (reference sequence). V dropped 4 bases and J dropped 7 bases, with 11 bases sitting between them. This CDR3 contains 12 residues. Based on the CDR3 plus reference TRBV5-4 and TRBJ1-2, the full variable domain is ETGVTQSPTHLIKTRGQQVTLRCSSQSGHNTVSWYQQALGQGPQFIFQYYREEENGRGNFPPRFSGLQFPNYSSELNVNALELDDSALYLCASSTGVGGYTFGSGTRLTVV.

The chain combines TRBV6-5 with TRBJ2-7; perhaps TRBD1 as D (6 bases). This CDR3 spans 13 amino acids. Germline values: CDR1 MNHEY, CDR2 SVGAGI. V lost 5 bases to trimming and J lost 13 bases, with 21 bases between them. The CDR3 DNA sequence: TGTGCCAGCAGTAATCGACAGGCACACCACCTATACTTC. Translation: CASSNRQAHHLYF.

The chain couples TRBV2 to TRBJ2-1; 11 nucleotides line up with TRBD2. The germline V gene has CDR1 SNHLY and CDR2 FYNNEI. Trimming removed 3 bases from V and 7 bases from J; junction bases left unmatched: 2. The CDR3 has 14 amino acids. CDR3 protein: CASSDSSGGNEQFF. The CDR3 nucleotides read TGTGCCAGCAGTGACTCTAGCGGGGGGAATGAGCAGTTCTTC.

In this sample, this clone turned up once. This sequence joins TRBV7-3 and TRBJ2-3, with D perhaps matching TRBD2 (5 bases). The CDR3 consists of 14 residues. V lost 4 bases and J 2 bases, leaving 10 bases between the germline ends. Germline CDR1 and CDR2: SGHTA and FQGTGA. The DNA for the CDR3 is TGTGCCAGCAGCTCCGGGATCCTCACAGATACGCAGTATTTT. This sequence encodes CASSSGILTDTQYF.

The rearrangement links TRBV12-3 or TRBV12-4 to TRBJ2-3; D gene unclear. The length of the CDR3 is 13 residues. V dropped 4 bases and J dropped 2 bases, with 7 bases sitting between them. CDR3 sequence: CASSSPITDTQYF. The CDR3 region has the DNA TGTGCCAGCAGTTCCCCTATCACAGATACGCAGTATTTT.

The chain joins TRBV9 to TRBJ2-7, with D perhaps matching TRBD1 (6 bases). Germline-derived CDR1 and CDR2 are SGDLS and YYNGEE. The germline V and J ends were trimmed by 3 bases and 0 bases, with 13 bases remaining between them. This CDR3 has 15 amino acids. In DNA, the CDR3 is TGTGCCAGCAGCGCGGGACAAGGGAGCTCCTACGAGCAGTACTTC. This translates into CASSAGQGSSYEQYF.

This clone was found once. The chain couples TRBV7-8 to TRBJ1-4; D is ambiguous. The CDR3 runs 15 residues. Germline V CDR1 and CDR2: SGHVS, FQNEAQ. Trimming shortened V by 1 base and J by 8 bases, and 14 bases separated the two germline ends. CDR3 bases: TGTGCCAGCAGCTTAGTATCCGGGTTTGGCGAAAAACTGTTTTTT. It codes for CASSLVSGFGEKLFF. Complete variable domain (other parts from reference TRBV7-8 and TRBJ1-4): GAGVSQSPRYKVAKRGQDVALRCDPISGHVSLFWYQQALGQGPEFLTYFQNEAQLDKSGLPSDRFFAERPEGSVSTLKIQRTQQEDSAVYLCASSLVSGFGEKLFFGSGTQLSVL.

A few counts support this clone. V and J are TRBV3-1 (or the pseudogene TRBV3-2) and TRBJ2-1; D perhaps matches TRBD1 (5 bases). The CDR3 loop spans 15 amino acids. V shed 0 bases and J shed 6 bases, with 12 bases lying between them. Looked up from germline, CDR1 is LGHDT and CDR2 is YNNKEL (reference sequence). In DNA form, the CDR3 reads TGTGCCAGCAGCCAAGATGAGCAGGGTAGCAATGAGCAGTTCTTC. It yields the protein CASSQDEQGSNEQFF.

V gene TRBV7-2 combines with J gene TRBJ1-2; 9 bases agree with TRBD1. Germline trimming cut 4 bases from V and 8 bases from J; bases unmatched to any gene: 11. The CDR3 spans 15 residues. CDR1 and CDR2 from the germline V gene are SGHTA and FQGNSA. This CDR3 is CASSSQGQGGGGYTF. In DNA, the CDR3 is TGTGCCAGCAGCTCCCAGGGACAGGGAGGTGGCGGCTACACCTTC.

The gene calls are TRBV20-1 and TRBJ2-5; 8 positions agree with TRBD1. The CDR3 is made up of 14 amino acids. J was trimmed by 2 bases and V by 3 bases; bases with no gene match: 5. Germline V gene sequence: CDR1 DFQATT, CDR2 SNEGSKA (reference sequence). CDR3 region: CSASGDRKQETQYF. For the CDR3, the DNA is TGCAGTGCTAGTGGGGACAGGAAACAAGAGACCCAGTACTTC.

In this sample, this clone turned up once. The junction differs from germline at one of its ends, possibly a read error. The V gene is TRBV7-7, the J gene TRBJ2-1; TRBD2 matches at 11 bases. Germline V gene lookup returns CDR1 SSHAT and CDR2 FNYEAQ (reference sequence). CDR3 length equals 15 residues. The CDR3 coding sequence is TGTGCTAGCAGCGCGACTAGCGGGATGGCCAATGAGCAGTTCTTC. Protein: CASSATSGMANEQFF.

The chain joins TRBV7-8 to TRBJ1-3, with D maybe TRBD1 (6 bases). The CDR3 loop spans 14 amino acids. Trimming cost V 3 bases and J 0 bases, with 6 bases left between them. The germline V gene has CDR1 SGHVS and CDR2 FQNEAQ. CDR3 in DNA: TGTGCCAGCAGCTTGGACAGCTCTGGAAACACCATATATTTT. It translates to CASSLDSSGNTIYF.

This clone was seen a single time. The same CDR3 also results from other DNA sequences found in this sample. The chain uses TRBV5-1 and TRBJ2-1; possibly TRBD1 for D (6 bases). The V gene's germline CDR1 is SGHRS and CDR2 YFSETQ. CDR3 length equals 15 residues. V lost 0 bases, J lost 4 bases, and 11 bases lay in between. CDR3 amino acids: CASSLGTEGYNEQFF. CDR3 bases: TGCGCCAGCAGCTTGGGGACAGAAGGATACAATGAGCAGTTCTTC.

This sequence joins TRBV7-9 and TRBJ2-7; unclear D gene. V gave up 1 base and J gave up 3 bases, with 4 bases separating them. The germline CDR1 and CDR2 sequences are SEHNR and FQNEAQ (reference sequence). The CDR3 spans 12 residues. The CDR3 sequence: CASSLVNYEQYV. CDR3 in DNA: TGTGCCAGCAGCTTAGTCAACTACGAGCAGTACGTC.

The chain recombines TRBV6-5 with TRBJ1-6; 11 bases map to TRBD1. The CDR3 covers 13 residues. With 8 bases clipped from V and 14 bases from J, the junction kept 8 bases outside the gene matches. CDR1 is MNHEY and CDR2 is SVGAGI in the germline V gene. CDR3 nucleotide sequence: TGTGCCAGCTCCGGACAGGGGGCCGCAACCCTCCACTTT. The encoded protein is CASSGQGAATLHF.